These 9 T cell receptor beta chains were all obtained from the same sample, sequenced in a study of blood T cells in healthy people across ages. Sample-barcoded 5' priming and a J-beta primer mix drove a second PCR of roughly 6 to 12 cycles. A single record per CDR3 protein comes from TCRdb applying MiXCR to the 5' RACE reads. The data show about 1.7 million distinct CDR3 sequences, with 28% seen just once and roughly 8% held by the top ten. Sequenced: blood. Receptor source: a woman aged 25 to 45 in good health.

A note on this clonotype: Since a much larger clone is just one base distant, this may be a read error. The genes are TRBV29-1 and TRBJ2-5; 8 bases are shared with TRBD2. This CDR3 contains 13 residues. Germline V gives CDR1 SQVTM, CDR2 ANQGSEA. Unmatched junction bases numbered 6, after V lost 7 bases and J lost 2 bases. CDR3 loop: CSGVGGGQETQYF. CDR3 sequence (DNA): TGCAGCGGTGTCGGGGGGGGACAAGAGACCCAGTACTTC. Supplemented by reference TRBV29-1 and TRBJ2-5, the full variable domain reads SAVISQKPSRDICQRGTSLTIQCQVDSQVTMMFWYRQQPGQSLTLIATANQGSEATYESGFVIDKFPISRPNLTFSTLTVSNMSPEDSSIYLCSGVGGGQETQYFGPGTRLLVL.

This clonotype was counted between two and nine times. CDR3 DNA: TGTGCCAGCAGCTTGGGACAGGGGGCTTTGAGTGAGCAGTTCTTC. This encodes CASSLGQGALSEQFF. The J gene is TRBJ2-1, the V gene TRBV5-6, with 10 bases that match TRBD1. The J segment lost 9 bases and the V segment lost 0 bases, leaving 6 bases of the junction unmatched. Germline CDR1 is SGHDT and CDR2 is YYEEEE. The CDR3 consists of 15 residues.

The V call is TRBV20-1, the J call TRBJ2-5, with 7 positions matching TRBD2. V gave up 3 bases and J gave up 0 bases; unmatched junction bases: 7. Germline CDR1 DFQATT, CDR2 SNEGSKA (reference sequence). The CDR3 has 15 residues. CDR3 DNA: TGCAGTGCTAGTACGGGGGGAGACCACCAAGAGACCCAGTACTTC. Its protein is CSASTGGDHQETQYF.

This clonotype was seen only a few times. The CDR3: CASSTWTSGNGDEQFF. The CDR3 DNA follows: TGTGCCAGCAGCACTTGGACTAGCGGGAATGGGGATGAGCAGTTCTTC. The chain links TRBV9 to TRBJ2-1; 12 bases agree with TRBD2. Germline-derived CDR1 and CDR2 are SGDLS and YYNGEE. The V and J ends lost 4 bases and 8 bases, in that order; junction bases with no gene match: 10. This CDR3 is built from 16 residues.

The chain recombines TRBV4-3 with TRBJ1-1, with D possibly being TRBD1 (5 bases). V was cut by 1 base and J by 5 bases, with 17 bases left in between. The CDR3 is made up of 16 amino acids. Germline V gene lookup returns CDR1 LGHNA and CDR2 YSLEER. CDR3 coding DNA: TGCGCCAGCAGCCAAGTAACATGGGGCGTGGGAACTGAAGCTTTCTTT. Amino acids: CASSQVTWGVGTEAFF.

The J gene is TRBJ1-1, the V gene TRBV24-1; the D gene is possibly TRBD1 (5 bases). Germline CDR1 and CDR2: KGHDR and SFDVKD. V was cut by 5 bases and J by 0 bases, with 15 bases left in between. The CDR3 loop spans 16 amino acids. The CDR3 DNA sequence: TGTGCCACCAGTGGACCGGGACGTTCCATGAACACTGAAGCTTTCTTT. It is translated as CATSGPGRSMNTEAFF.

This clonotype was recorded a few times. This chain connects TRBV7-2 to TRBJ2-3; 10 bases agree with TRBD2. V shed 1 base and J 1 base; nucleotides not matched to a gene: 5. Germline V gives CDR1 SGHTA, CDR2 FQGNSA. The CDR3 spans 17 residues. The CDR3, as DNA: TGTGCCAGCAGCTTAGATGCCGGGACTAGCGGCACAGATACGCAGTATTTT. This encodes CASSLDAGTSGTDTQYF.

The chain has TRBV7-2 and TRBJ2-2; 12 bases map to TRBD2. Trimming at V came to 5 bases and at J to 4 bases, leaving 5 bases not matched to a gene. CDR1 is SGHTA and CDR2 is FQGNSA in the germline V gene. This CDR3 region has 16 residues. The CDR3 reads CASSRTSGGTTGELFF. In nucleotides, the CDR3 is TGTGCCAGCAGCCGAACTAGCGGGGGGACCACCGGGGAGCTGTTTTTT.

About this clonotype itself: This may stem from a read error, because a much larger clone lies one nucleotide away. The genes are TRBV7-3 and TRBJ1-5; D not resolved. V lost 5 bases, J lost 6 bases, and 11 bases lay in between. Looked up from germline, CDR1 is SGHTA and CDR2 is FQGTGA. This CDR3 has 13 amino acids. The CDR3 here is CASSPDRCQPQHF. Written as DNA, the CDR3 is TGTGCCAGCAGCCCGGACCGTTGTCAGCCCCAGCATTTT. Looking up the rest from reference TRBV7-3 and TRBJ1-5 gives the full variable domain: GAGVSQTPSNKVTEKGKYVELRCDPISGHTALYWYRQSLGQGPEFLIYFQGTGAADDSGLPNDRFFAVRPEGSVSTLKIQRTERGDSAVYLCASSPDRCQPQHFGDGTRLSIL.